These T cell receptor beta chains were read from a single sample in a study of beta chain features in type 1 diabetes. Clones were sequenced by immunoSEQ multiplex PCR, and TCRdb holds only the in-frame ones, with some missing. The sample records 130,000 or so clones, around a tenth being singletons. The sample taken for sequencing was central memory CD4+ T cells from blood. These receptors originate from a woman aged 40 to 50 in good health. CDR3s include the opening cysteine and the closing phenylalanine or tryptophan. Fields, in order: clone size, D gene, J gene, V gene, CDR3 protein, CDR3 DNA. D genes are given only for firm matches. Some rows mark clone size as missing; the rest say once, few, many or name a class of expanded clone.

>.|.|TRBJ2-5|TRBV5-6
CASSLFWEQETQYF
TGTGCCAGCAGCTTGTTTTGGGAGCAAGAGACCCAGTACTTC
>few|TRBD1|TRBJ2-1|TRBV10-1
CASSDSTGGAYNEQFF
TGCGCCAGCAGTGACTCAACAGGGGGCGCCTACAATGAGCAGTTCTTC
>.|.|TRBJ2-2|TRBV2
CASSDPGELFF
TGTGCCAGCAGTGACCCTGGGGAGCTGTTTTTT
>.|.|TRBJ2-7|TRBV7-2
CASSLTSSYEQYF
TGTGCCAGCAGCTTGACTAGCTCCTACGAGCAGTACTTC
>.|TRBD1|TRBJ2-2|TRBV6-6
CASSAVDRGNTGELFF
TGTGCCAGCAGTGCTGTGGACAGGGGGAACACCGGGGAGCTGTTTTTT
>few|TRBD1|TRBJ1-6|TRBV6-1
CAGQGLNNSPLHF
TGTGCCGGACAGGGTTTGAATAATTCACCCCTCCACTTT
>few|TRBD1|TRBJ1-5|TRBV2
CASRYSGTGFSNQPQHF
TGTGCCAGCAGATACTCCGGGACAGGGTTTAGCAATCAGCCCCAGCATTTT
>few|.|TRBJ2-3|TRBV7-2
CASSPGGWGTDTQYF
TGTGCCAGCAGCCCTGGGGGGTGGGGTACAGATACGCAGTATTTT
>few|.|TRBJ2-7|TRBV11-2
CASSLSRGSSYEQYF
TGTGCCAGCAGCTTGTCCAGGGGAAGCTCCTACGAGCAGTACTTC
>few|TRBD2|TRBJ2-5|TRBV6-5
CASSRAGGQETQYF
TGTGCCAGCAGTCGCGCGGGGGGCCAAGAGACCCAGTACTTC
>few|TRBD1|TRBJ1-5|TRBV18
CASSPGTGKGQPQHF
TGTGCCAGCTCACCCGGGACAGGGAAAGGGCAGCCCCAGCATTTT
>.|TRBD1|TRBJ1-1|TRBV27
CASSRTDRATEAFF
TGTGCCAGCAGTCGGACAGACAGGGCGACTGAAGCTTTCTTT
>.|.|TRBJ2-5|TRBV15
CATSRDLGGAKETQYF
TGTGCCACCAGCAGAGATCTTGGAGGGGCCAAAGAGACCCAGTACTTC
>few|TRBD2|TRBJ2-5|TRBV10-3
CAIGRTSGQETQYF
TGTGCCATCGGAAGGACTAGCGGGCAAGAGACCCAGTACTTC
>.|TRBD1|TRBJ2-6|TRBV7-2
CASSSTDRVNVLTF
TGTGCCAGCAGCTCTACGGACAGGGTCAACGTCCTGACTTTC
>.|TRBD2|TRBJ2-3|TRBV2
CASRIGTSGVTDTQYF
TGTGCCAGCAGAATCGGGACTAGCGGGGTCACAGATACGCAGTATTTT
>few|.|TRBJ2-6|TRBV19
CASSQDSLSSGANVLTF
TGTGCCAGTTCGCAGGACTCCCTAAGCTCTGGGGCCAACGTCCTGACTTTC
>few|.|TRBJ2-5|TRBV6-5
CASSETVSVDQYF
TGTGCCAGCAGCGAGACAGTTTCAGTGGACCAGTACTTC
>.|.|TRBJ1-1|TRBV11-2
CASSRDKMMNTEAFF
TGTGCCAGCAGCCGGGACAAGATGATGAACACTGAAGCTTTCTTT
>.|.|TRBJ2-7|TRBV5-1
CASSLTGDLYEQYF
TGCGCCAGCAGCTTGACGGGGGACCTTTACGAGCAGTACTTC
>few|TRBD1|TRBJ2-6|TRBV19
CASSRRGMGAGANVLTF
TGTGCCAGTAGTCGCAGGGGGATGGGGGCTGGGGCCAACGTCCTGACTTTC
>many|.|TRBJ1-6|TRBV7-9
CASTSPDSPLHF
TGTGCCAGCACCTCACCGGATTCACCCCTCCACTTT
>few|TRBD1|TRBJ2-6|TRBV15
CATTGQAALSGANVLTF
TGTGCCACCACCGGACAGGCGGCACTCTCTGGGGCCAACGTCCTGACTTTC
>few|.|TRBJ2-2|TRBV2
CASTTWGANTGELFF
TGTGCCAGCACCACTTGGGGGGCGAACACCGGGGAGCTGTTTTTT
>few|.|TRBJ2-7|TRBV29-1
CSVRPLEGSYEQYF
TGCAGCGTCCGGCCCTTGGAGGGCTCCTACGAGCAGTACTTC